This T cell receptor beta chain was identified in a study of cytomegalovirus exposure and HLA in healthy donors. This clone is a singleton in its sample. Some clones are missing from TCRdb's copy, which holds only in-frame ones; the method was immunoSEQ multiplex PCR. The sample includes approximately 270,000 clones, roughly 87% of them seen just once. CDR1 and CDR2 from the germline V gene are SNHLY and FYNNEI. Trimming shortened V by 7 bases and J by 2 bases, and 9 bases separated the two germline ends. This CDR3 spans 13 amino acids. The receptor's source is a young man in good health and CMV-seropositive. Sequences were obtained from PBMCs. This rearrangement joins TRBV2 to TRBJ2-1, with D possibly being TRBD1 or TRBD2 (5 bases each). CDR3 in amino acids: CASTTGPYNEQFF. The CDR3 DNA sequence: TGTGCCAGCACGACGGGACCCTACAATGAGCAGTTCTTC.